Detailed here is one T cell receptor (beta chain). What it recognizes is unknown. This specimen comes from a study of cytomegalovirus exposure and HLA in healthy donors. Vbeta (60) and Jbeta (13) primers were used in the PCR. The assay was immunoSEQ multiplex PCR, and TCRdb's table has in-frame clones only and misses some. This table holds about 110,000 clones, more than 60% found once. Overall study results and limits: Earlier results showed most TCR beta V segments being productive about 87% or about 30% of the time. With DRB1 most and HLA-C fewest, TCR association rates differed between HLA loci in a later analysis.

V dropped 1 base and J dropped 1; count of bases not matched to a gene: 0. The CDR3 extends over 15 amino acids. The germline gives CDR1 SGDLS, CDR2 YYNGEE. This sequence was found in a woman between 40 and 50 years old in good health and CMV-seropositive. The chain uses TRBV9 and TRBJ2-2; 8 bases align to TRBD2. The source material was PBMCs. The CDR3 region has the DNA TGTGCCAGCAGCGTACTAGCGGGGAACACCGGGGAGCTGTTTTTT. Translating gives CASSVLAGNTGELFF. Full variable domain (missing parts from reference TRBV9 and TRBJ2-2): DSGVTQTPKHLITATGQRVTLRCSPRSGDLSVYWYQQSLDQGLQFLIQYYNGEERAKGNILERFSAQQFPDLHSELNLSSLELGDSALYFCASSVLAGNTGELFFGEGSRLTVL.